This note documents a single TCR beta chain sequence. Its antigen is not identified. The sample holds other DNA sequences that translate to the same CDR3. These data come from a study of shared clonotypes between healthy human individuals. Overall study: Donors were a couple of women and three men aged 18 to 49.

Trimming removed 3 bases at V and 1 base at J, with 10 bases between. This CDR3 contains 14 residues. In germline, CDR1 is MDHEN, CDR2 SYDVKM. Regarding the study as a whole: It was the non-shared clonotypes that had lower generation probabilities than clonotypes shared by all four donors.

Naive CD8 cells, CD45RO-negative and positively selected for CCR7, excluded terminally differentiated effector memory CD45RA+ cells. Several immunoSEQ plates received, in even portions, the genomic DNA of each subset. Data came from immunoSEQ multiplex PCR; TCRdb stores just in-frame clones and leaves some out. The sample has hundreds of thousands of clones, 96% seen once; the top ten hold more than 0.085%. The sequence derives from a woman in her twenties or thirties in good health. This chain joins TRBV28 and TRBJ2-7, with D perhaps matching TRBD1 (6 bases). The sequenced sample consisted of naive CD8+ T cells sorted from blood. The CDR3 DNA follows: TGTGCCAGCAGTTTTGGCAGGGGATCCTACGAGCAGTACTTC. Translated, it gives CASSFGRGSYEQYF.